Sequencing of this TCR beta chain was carried out in a study of Ad26.COV2.S vaccination and SARS-CoV-2 variants. Clones were read by immunoSEQ multiplex PCR, and TCRdb kept only the in-frame ones, dropping some. Here the sample spans under 500,000 clones, 92% being singletons. Treatment denoted: 19 received Ad26.COV2.S at low or high dose, single or two shots; roughly five received placebo; per-sample allocation not given. Sampling was performed 63 days after the first vaccine or placebo injection. The origin of this receptor is a person aged 18-65 years who received the Ad26.COV2.S COVID-19 vaccine or a placebo. Sequencing used peripheral blood, obtained in a trial of Ad26.COV2.S vaccine versus placebo.

CDR3 sequence reads: CASSYTGGSGNTIYF. CDR3 in DNA: TGTGCCAGCAGTTATACAGGGGGTTCTGGAAACACCATATATTTT. The chain has TRBV7-9 and TRBJ1-3; 8 nucleotides align to TRBD1. Germline CDR1 SEHNR, CDR2 FQNEAQ (reference sequence). This CDR3 is 15 amino acids long. Trimming cost V 6 bases and J 1 base; bases outside gene matches: 5.